Listed below are T cell receptor beta chains from one sample, sequenced in a study of T cells in Graves' hyperthyroidism and ophthalmopathy. MiXCR, applied by TCRdb to the multiplex PCR reads, yields one record per CDR3 protein. The sample shows around 620,000 distinct CDR3 sequences, about a sixth of them seen only once. The specimen was blood. Receptor source: a woman in her thirties with Graves' hyperthyroidism. Both conserved end residues are part of each CDR3. A D gene is named only where the DNA matches it firmly. Clone size is stated in some rows and not others, as once, few, many or a class when expanded.

length,V,J,size,D,CDR3,DNA
15,TRBV5-6,TRBJ2-1,few,TRBD2,CATGTSGRRNNEQFF,TGTGCCACCGGGACTAGCGGGCGACGAAACAATGAGCAGTTCTTC
14,TRBV27,TRBJ2-1,many,NA,CASINRDSPNEQFF,TGTGCCAGTATAAACCGGGACTCCCCGAATGAGCAGTTCTTC
14,TRBV3-1,TRBJ2-2,many,NA,CASSRLSGPGELFF,TGTGCCAGCAGCCGACTGTCAGGTCCCGGGGAGCTGTTTTTT
15,TRBV4-1,TRBJ1-5,NA,NA,CASSQAPALRQPQHF,TGCGCCAGCAGCCAAGCGCCAGCCCTCCGCCAGCCCCAGCATTTT
18,TRBV6-5,TRBJ2-2,NA,TRBD2,CASSYGLAGGPITGELFF,TGTGCCAGCAGTTACGGGCTAGCGGGAGGGCCGATCACCGGGGAGCTGTTTTTT
16,TRBV2,TRBJ2-1,many,NA,CASSELGGAPYNEQFF,TGTGCCAGCAGTGAATTAGGGGGGGCCCCTTACAATGAGCAGTTCTTC
15,TRBV28,TRBJ2-7,many,TRBD2,CASSFAGGILYEQYF,TGTGCCAGCAGTTTTGCGGGGGGGATCCTCTACGAGCAGTACTTC
13,TRBV7-8,TRBJ1-2,many,NA,CASSPVEHYGYTF,TGTGCCAGCAGCCCCGTTGAGCACTATGGCTACACCTTC
15,TRBV29-1,TRBJ2-5,few,NA,CSVEVPGNLLETQYF,TGCAGCGTTGAAGTCCCCGGGAATCTCTTAGAGACCCAGTACTTC
12,TRBV29-1,TRBJ2-2,few,TRBD1,CSLRQGNGELFF,TGCAGCCTCAGACAGGGGAACGGGGAGCTGTTTTTT
16,TRBV28,TRBJ2-1,NA,NA,CASSLSTGIPGNEQFF,TGTGCCAGCAGTTTATCGACGGGTATTCCTGGCAATGAGCAGTTCTTC
19,TRBV4-1,TRBJ2-1,NA,TRBD2,CASSQEPGLAVGSYNEQFF,TGCGCCAGCAGCCAAGAGCCGGGACTAGCGGTAGGGTCTTACAATGAGCAGTTCTTC
13,TRBV30,TRBJ2-7,few,TRBD1,CAWSSGGLYEQYF,TGTGCCTGGTCCTCAGGGGGCTTGTACGAGCAGTACTTC
15,TRBV7-2,TRBJ1-1,few,NA,CASSPRGRMNTEAFF,TGTGCCAGCAGCCCCCGGGGCAGGATGAACACTGAAGCTTTCTTT
13,TRBV20-1,TRBJ1-2,many,NA,CSGRDIRGYGYTF,TGCAGTGGCCGGGACATCCGCGGGTATGGCTACACCTTC
14,TRBV6-1,TRBJ2-7,many,NA,CASSRDFRSYEQYF,TGTGCCAGCAGTCGTGACTTCCGCTCCTACGAGCAGTACTTC
14,TRBV28,TRBJ2-7,many,TRBD2,CASSFGSGTYEQYF,TGTGCCAGCAGTTTTGGCAGCGGGACCTACGAGCAGTACTTC
16,TRBV5-8,TRBJ1-4,NA,NA,CASSLGFGGQDEKLFF,TGTGCCAGCAGCTTGGGATTCGGAGGGCAGGATGAAAAACTGTTTTTT
16,TRBV5-1,TRBJ2-3,NA,NA,CASSFLDYPSTDTQYF,TGCGCCAGCAGCTTTTTAGACTACCCTAGCACAGATACGCAGTATTTT
17,TRBV28,TRBJ2-6,many,TRBD1,CASSKQGPSSGANVLTF,TGTGCCAGCAGCAAACAGGGGCCAAGCTCTGGGGCCAACGTCCTGACTTTC
15,TRBV6-5,TRBJ2-1,NA,NA,CASSYAPNSYNEQFF,TGTGCCAGCAGTTACGCCCCCAACTCCTACAATGAGCAGTTCTTC
14,TRBV11-1,TRBJ2-1,many,TRBD2,CASSPLLAGNEQFF,TGTGCCAGCAGTCCTCTACTAGCGGGTAATGAGCAGTTCTTC
15,TRBV28,TRBJ2-1,NA,NA,CASSFRGRAAYEQFF,TGTGCCAGCAGTTTCAGGGGGAGGGCCGCGTATGAGCAGTTCTTC
15,TRBV7-9,TRBJ2-5,many,TRBD1,CASSLGQGNGETQYF,TGTGCCAGCAGCTTAGGACAGGGGAATGGAGAGACCCAGTACTTC
13,TRBV19,TRBJ2-3,many,NA,CEASRLAGDTQYF,TGTGAAGCGTCGCGGCTTGCTGGGGATACGCAGTATTTT
12,TRBV30,TRBJ2-7,many,NA,CAWSVRGYEQYF,TGTGCCTGGAGTGTCCGAGGGTACGAGCAGTACTTC
14,TRBV27,TRBJ2-7,few,TRBD2,CASSLGGRFYEQYF,TGTGCCAGCAGTTTAGGCGGGAGATTCTACGAGCAGTACTTC
13,TRBV6-1,TRBJ2-3,few,TRBD2,CASTTSGTDTQYF,TGTGCCAGCACTACTAGCGGCACAGATACGCAGTATTTT
17,TRBV7-9,TRBJ2-2,NA,TRBD2,CASSLVLGGGGTGELFF,TGTGCCAGCAGCTTAGTTTTAGGCGGCGGGGGAACCGGGGAGCTGTTTTTT
15,TRBV6-2/TRBV6-3,TRBJ2-3,NA,TRBD2,CASGDGGRAPDTQYF,TGTGCCAGCGGTGACGGCGGGAGGGCCCCAGATACGCAGTATTTT
14,TRBV7-2,TRBJ2-3,many,NA,CASSLVEVTDTQYF,TGTGCCAGCAGCTTAGTAGAGGTTACAGATACGCAGTATTTT
14,TRBV18,TRBJ2-1,many,NA,CASSPQGKGDEQFF,TGTGCCAGCTCACCACAGGGGAAGGGCGATGAGCAGTTCTTC
15,TRBV28,TRBJ1-4,NA,NA,CASSRSGVTNEKLFF,TGTGCCAGCAGCCGTTCCGGGGTCACTAATGAAAAACTGTTTTTT
14,TRBV20-1,TRBJ2-5,NA,NA,CSAYGTRGLETQYF,TGCAGTGCCTACGGGACTCGAGGCTTAGAGACCCAGTACTTC
14,TRBV27,TRBJ2-5,many,NA,CASSRKGGGETQYF,TGTGCCAGCAGCCGGAAGGGGGGGGGAGAGACCCAGTACTTC
14,TRBV5-8,TRBJ1-2,few,NA,CASTIPTEIYGYTF,TGTGCCAGCACGATACCTACAGAAATTTATGGCTACACCTTC
15,TRBV19,TRBJ2-1,NA,TRBD2,CASSFSSAGVNEQFF,TGTGCCAGTAGTTTCTCATCGGCGGGAGTCAATGAGCAGTTCTTC
11,TRBV27,TRBJ2-3,many,NA,CASTEGDTQYF,TGTGCCAGCACAGAGGGAGATACGCAGTATTTT
14,TRBV20-1,TRBJ2-7,NA,TRBD2,CSAPTSGRDYEQYF,TGCAGTGCTCCGACTAGCGGAAGAGATTACGAGCAGTACTTC
19,TRBV28,TRBJ2-3,many,TRBD2,CASRGGVTSGRAGRNTQYF,TGTGCCAGCAGGGGGGGCGTGACTAGCGGGAGGGCCGGGCGAAATACGCAGTATTTT
11,TRBV3-1,TRBJ1-4,NA,NA,CASSIGEKLFF,TGTGCCAGCAGCATTGGAGAAAAACTGTTTTTT